This T cell receptor beta chain was obtained from a study of blood T cell repertoires in COVID-19 (dated by TCRdb to about 2020). Broadly, across the study: Collaborator samples came from the United States, Italy and Spain and covered acute and convalescent phases of COVID-19. The material from the prospective study consisted of cDNA or gDNA derived from T cells, B-cell-depleted T cells, or PBMCs. Deeply sampled blood TCRbeta repertoires from subjects exposed to, actively infected with, or recovered from COVID-19 were included in the dataset. The repertoires were released in a freely available public database intended as a resource for research on the immune response to SARS-CoV-2. Samples came from the ongoing ImmuneRACE study (first 160 participants) plus 1,254 subjects from 6 global collaborators. Sample metadata almost always included a de-identified subject ID, COVID-19 status, age in years and sex. HLA class I and class II types, where available, came from metadata supplied by the sample provider rather than from assay-based typing.

Overall study outcomes, separate from this receptor: How much clinical and demographic metadata was included differed by source and by participant, and the metadata was provided uncurated.

In the case of this clone: This clone's antigen is unknown. No much larger clone is present one base from it, and per-base qualities are unavailable.

TCRbeta CDR3 regions were amplified from genomic DNA by means of the immunoSEQ Assay, a bias-controlled multiplex PCR. From the authors' description of their analysis: Within the assay, amplification of reference gene primers was used to estimate how many nucleated cells each sample contained. To quantify the absolute abundance of each unique TCRbeta CDR3 rearrangement, sequence reads were collapsed and filtered. Productive Simpson clonality was computed per sample as the square root of Simpson's diversity index over productive rearrangements. TCRdb stores this immuneACCESS table with in-frame sequences only. Part of the clones is absent; in the studies checked, under half of the shortfall reflects unresolved V genes, and no reason is known for the rest. For V, J and clone size, that table is used; D and trimming come from the DNA. This sample gives roughly 280,000 clones in total; about 90% of them show up just once. The ten largest clones take up about 2% of the sample.

Another Seattle source contributed samples from volunteer blood donors who had recovered from COVID-19. Collaborating institutions collected whole blood in K2EDTA tubes following their own protocols. For TCRbeta analysis, collaborators shipped samples in one of three forms: frozen whole blood, isolated PBMCs, or DNA extracted from either of those sample types. Sequencing input: peripheral blood. The TCR originated in a woman in her fifties or sixties who had recovered from COVID-19.

The CDR3 reads CAIPGTPTNSPLHF. The bases read TGTGCCATCCCGGGGACTCCTACTAATTCACCCCTCCACTTT. This receptor chain uses TRBV7-9 and TRBJ1-6; a tentative D match to TRBD1 spans 5 bases. V is pared back by 10 bases and J by 6 bases, with 16 bases lying between the germline termini. Inclusive of the bounding cysteine and phenylalanine, the CDR3 is 14 residues long. The sequence is cut down to CDR3 DNA, 42 bases in frame from base 1. Taken from the germline V gene (reference sequence), the CDR1 and CDR2 loops are SEHNR and FQNEAQ. The CDR3, completed at both ends by the reference TRBV7-9 and TRBJ1-6 genes, gives the full variable domain DTGVSQNPRHKITKRGQNVTFRCDPISEHNRLYWYRQTLGQGPEFLTYFQNEAQLEKSRLLSDRFSAERPKGSFSTLEIQRTEQGDSAMYLCAIPGTPTNSPLHFGNGTRLTVT.